Below are 21 T cell receptor beta chains sequenced from a single sample in a study of technical replicates of blood from a handful of donors. Profiled with immunoSEQ multiplex PCR; TCRdb holds only in-frame clones, not every one. The table includes around 49,000 clones, 95% to 96% detected once. Sequencing was performed on T cells isolated from PBMCs. The receptors were gathered from a human donor in good health.

This clone appeared a single time. This rearrangement joins TRBV7-9 to TRBJ2-1; 7 nucleotides match TRBD2. Germline values: CDR1 SEHNR, CDR2 FQNEAQ (reference sequence). V lost 4 bases, J lost 6 bases, and 12 bases stayed unmatched. There are 16 residues in the CDR3. The CDR3, as DNA: TGTGCCAGCAGCTGGGACTGGCCCAGGGAGGGCAATGAGCAGTTCTTC. It specifies CASSWDWPREGNEQFF.

The CDR3 DNA follows: TGTGCCAGCATCCCGCTGGAGGGGGCTGACGGGGAGCTGTTTTTT. Protein product: CASIPLEGADGELFF. The genes are TRBV7-9 and TRBJ2-2; TRBD1 is a possible D gene (7 bases). V lost 7 bases and J 7 bases, leaving 19 bases between the germline ends. The CDR3 runs to 15 residues. The germline V gene encodes CDR1 SEHNR and CDR2 FQNEAQ (reference sequence).

This chain links TRBV5-6 with TRBJ1-5; tentative D call: TRBD1 (6 bases). The CDR3 is 14 residues long. In germline, CDR1 is SGHDT, CDR2 YYEEEE. Trimming removed 4 bases from V and 1 base from J, with 9 bases in between. The CDR3: CASSEDRSNQPQHF. CDR3 coding DNA: TGTGCCAGCAGCGAAGACAGGAGCAATCAGCCCCAGCATTTT.

The CDR3 loop is CASSQRTGIYNEQFF. The CDR3 bases are TGTGCCAGCTCACAACGGACAGGGATCTACAATGAGCAGTTCTTC. This chain uses TRBV18 with TRBJ2-1, with 8 bases lining up with TRBD1. V lost 4 bases, J lost 3 bases, and 5 bases stayed unmatched. Per the germline V gene, CDR1 is KGHSH and CDR2 is LQKENI. The CDR3 contains 15 residues.

This clone was seen only once. The rearrangement uses TRBV19 and TRBJ1-5; D might be TRBD1 (6 bases). V dropped 9 bases and J dropped 0 bases, with 12 bases sitting between them. The V gene's germline CDR1 is LNHDA and CDR2 SQIVND (reference sequence). CDR3 length: 14 amino acids. CDR3 in amino acids: CASRQDYSNQPQHF. The DNA of the CDR3 is TGTGCCAGCAGACAGGATTATAGCAATCAGCCCCAGCATTTT.

The chain combines TRBV6-5 with TRBJ1-3; D call uncertain. CDR3 size: 15 residues. V was cut by 2 bases and J by 0 bases, with 8 bases left in between. Germline V gene sequence: CDR1 MNHEY, CDR2 SVGAGI. The CDR3 DNA reads as TGTGCCAGCAGTTACGACGGGATCTCTGGAAACACCATATATTTT. It is translated as CASSYDGISGNTIYF.

This clone was recorded only once. This chain uses TRBV5-6 with TRBJ2-3, with 7 nucleotides matching TRBD1. CDR3 size: 14 residues. CDR1 is SGHDT, CDR2 YYEEEE, per germline. Unmatched junction bases numbered 8, after V lost 4 bases and J lost 6 bases. The CDR3 DNA is TGTGCCAGCAGCCTAGGGGGCGTGGGGGATACGCAGTATTTT. Amino acids: CASSLGGVGDTQYF. Full variable domain (rest looked up from reference TRBV5-6 and TRBJ2-3): DAGVTQSPTHLIKTRGQQVTLRCSPKSGHDTVSWYQQALGQGPQFIFQYYEEEERQRGNFPDRFSGHQFPNYSSELNVNALLLGDSALYLCASSLGGVGDTQYFGPGTRLTVL.

This chain connects TRBV5-5 to TRBJ1-2; possibly TRBD1 for D (6 bases). The germline V and J ends were trimmed by 2 bases and 4 bases, with 12 bases remaining between them. CDR1 and CDR2 from the germline V gene are SGHKS and YYEKEE (reference sequence). The CDR3 totals 14 residues. The CDR3, as DNA: TGTGCCAGCAGCTTAGCAGGGGAAAGCTATGGCTACACCTTC. Amino acids: CASSLAGESYGYTF. Full variable domain (remainder filled in from reference TRBV5-5 and TRBJ1-2): DAGVTQSPTHLIKTRGQQVTLRCSPISGHKSVSWYQQVLGQGPQFIFQYYEKEERGRGNFPDRFSARQFPNYSSELNVNALLLGDSALYLCASSLAGESYGYTFGSGTRLTVV.

V and J are TRBV28 and TRBJ1-5; D is possibly TRBD1 (5 bases). The V end was cut by 5 bases, the J end by 5 bases, with 13 bases between. Germline CDR1 reads MDHEN; CDR2 reads SYDVKM. The CDR3 spans 14 residues. As DNA, the CDR3 is TGTGCCAGCAGTGGAGGGGAAGAAGATCAGCCCCAGCATTTT. Translating gives CASSGGEEDQPQHF.

The genes are TRBV9 and TRBJ2-7; weak D call: TRBD1 (7 bases). Trimming pared 2 bases from V and 7 bases from J, leaving 13 bases between. The germline V gene encodes CDR1 SGDLS and CDR2 YYNGEE. The CDR3 has 13 amino acids. The chain's CDR3 is CASSVAGGREQYF. CDR3 sequence (DNA): TGTGCCAGCAGCGTGGCAGGGGGGCGGGAGCAGTACTTC.

This chain connects TRBV4-2 to TRBJ2-1; 11 bases align to TRBD2. The CDR3 has 21 residues. Germline-derived CDR1 and CDR2 are LGHNA and YNFKEQ. V gave up 4 bases and J gave up 5 bases; unmatched junction bases: 22. The CDR3 region is CASSPLTGTSGKGRIDNEQFF. In DNA, the CDR3 is TGTGCCAGCAGCCCGCTCACCGGGACTAGCGGAAAAGGCCGAATAGACAATGAGCAGTTCTTC.

The rearrangement joins TRBV6-6 to TRBJ1-1, with a weak D call TRBD1 (5 bases). From germline, CDR1 is MNHNY and CDR2 SVGAGI (reference sequence). V lost 0 bases to trimming and J lost 0 bases, with 11 bases between them. The CDR3 spans 16 residues. This chain's CDR3 is CASSYSDSSMNTEAFF. The DNA for the CDR3 is TGTGCCAGCAGTTACTCCGACAGTAGCATGAACACTGAAGCTTTCTTT.

The chain links TRBV11-2 to TRBJ2-3; no firm D call. Germline-derived CDR1 and CDR2 are SGHAT and FQNNGV. V was pared by 1 base and J by 0 bases, with 5 bases between. The CDR3 consists of 14 residues. The CDR3, as DNA: TGTGCCAGCAGCTTAGGGCGGAGCACAGATACGCAGTATTTT. It yields the protein CASSLGRSTDTQYF.

V usage is TRBV4-1 and J usage is TRBJ2-1; no definite D call. The CDR3 spans 19 residues. The germline V and J ends were trimmed by 1 base and 1 base, with 20 bases remaining between them. Germline V gives CDR1 MGHRA, CDR2 YSYEKL. The CDR3 loop reads CASSQVPRAVVRSYNEQFF. The DNA of the CDR3 is TGCGCCAGCAGCCAAGTCCCACGCGCGGTTGTGCGGTCCTACAATGAGCAGTTCTTC.

The rearrangement joins TRBV6-5 to TRBJ1-1, with 9 bases aligning to TRBD1. The trim removed 0 bases at V and 0 bases at J, leaving 2 bases unmatched. This CDR3 has 16 amino acids. CDR1 is MNHEY and CDR2 is SVGAGI in the germline V gene. This CDR3 is CASSYSNRGLNTEAFF. CDR3 in DNA: TGTGCCAGCAGTTACTCCAACAGGGGGCTGAACACTGAAGCTTTCTTT.

This chain joins TRBV4-2 and TRBJ1-1, with a tentative D call TRBD1 (6 bases). The CDR3 extends over 15 amino acids. V was shortened by 1 base and J by 6 bases, with 15 bases between the two germline ends. Germline V gives CDR1 LGHNA, CDR2 YNFKEQ. The CDR3 sequence: CASSQAGGPYAEAFF. CDR3 in DNA: TGTGCCAGCAGCCAAGCCGGGGGGCCTTACGCTGAAGCTTTCTTT.

This rearrangement joins TRBV9 to TRBJ1-1, with D perhaps matching TRBD1 (5 bases). CDR3 length: 13 residues. The germline CDR1 and CDR2 sequences are SGDLS and YYNGEE. Trimming shortened V by 4 bases and J by 6 bases, and 13 bases separated the two germline ends. CDR3 bases: TGTGCCAGCAGCCCACTAGGGGAGGCTGAAGCTTTCTTT. Translating it yields CASSPLGEAEAFF.

The chain joins TRBV7-9 to TRBJ1-4; D perhaps matches TRBD1 (5 bases). This CDR3 contains 15 residues. Germline V gene sequence: CDR1 SEHNR, CDR2 FQNEAQ (reference sequence). Deletions cut 7 bases from V and 6 bases from J, with 18 bases between. CDR3 loop: CASTGGELQYEKLFF. The CDR3 DNA sequence: TGTGCCAGCACGGGGGGGGAACTTCAATATGAAAAACTGTTTTTT.

The rearrangement uses TRBV9 and TRBJ2-1, with TRBD2 matching 7 bases. V trimming: 5 bases; J trimming: 3 bases; junction bases outside the gene matches: 8. The CDR3 is 15 residues long. The germline V gene has CDR1 SGDLS and CDR2 YYNGEE. The DNA of the CDR3 is TGTGCCAGCAGAGCCGGACTAGGTCTCTACAATGAGCAGTTCTTC. Residues: CASRAGLGLYNEQFF.

Only one count was recorded for this clone. This chain joins TRBV7-9 and TRBJ1-2, with unresolved D. Per germline, CDR1 SEHNR and CDR2 FQNEAQ (reference sequence). This CDR3 has 13 residues. V lost 4 bases to trimming and J lost 3 bases, with 9 bases between them. CDR3 loop: CASSSNIDYGYTF. The CDR3, as DNA: TGTGCCAGCAGCTCCAATATAGACTATGGCTACACCTTC.

The chain joins TRBV6-5 to TRBJ2-1; 7 bases agree with TRBD2. The CDR3 is 16 residues long. The junction had 6 bases not matched to a gene; V was cut back by 4 bases and J by 0 bases. Germline V lookup: CDR1 MNHEY, CDR2 SVGAGI. For the CDR3, the DNA is TGTGCCAGCAGTTCGTTAGCGGGTATCTCCTACAATGAGCAGTTCTTC. This codes for CASSSLAGISYNEQFF.